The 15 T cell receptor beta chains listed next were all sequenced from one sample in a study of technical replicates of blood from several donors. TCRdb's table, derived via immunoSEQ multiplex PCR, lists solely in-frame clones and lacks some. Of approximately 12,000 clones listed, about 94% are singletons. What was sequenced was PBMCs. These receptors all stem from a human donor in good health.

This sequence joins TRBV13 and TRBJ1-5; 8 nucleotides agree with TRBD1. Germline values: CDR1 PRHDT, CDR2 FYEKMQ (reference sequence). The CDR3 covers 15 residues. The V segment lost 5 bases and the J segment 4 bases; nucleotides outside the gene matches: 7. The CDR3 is CASSQGQGWNQPQHF. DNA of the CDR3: TGTGCCAGCAGCCAAGGACAGGGTTGGAATCAGCCCCAGCATTTT.

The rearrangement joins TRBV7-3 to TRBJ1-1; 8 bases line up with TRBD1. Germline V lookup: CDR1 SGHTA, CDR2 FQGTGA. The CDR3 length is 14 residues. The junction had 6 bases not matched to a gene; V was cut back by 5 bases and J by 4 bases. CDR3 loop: CASSPTGGGTEAFF. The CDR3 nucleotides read TGTGCCAGCAGCCCCACAGGGGGTGGCACTGAAGCTTTCTTT.

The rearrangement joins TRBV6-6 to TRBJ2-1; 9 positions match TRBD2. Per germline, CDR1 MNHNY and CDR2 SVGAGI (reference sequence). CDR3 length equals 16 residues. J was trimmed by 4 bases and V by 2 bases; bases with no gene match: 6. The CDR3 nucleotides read TGTGCCAGCAGTTACCTCAGGACTAGCGTATACAATGAGCAGTTCTTC. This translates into CASSYLRTSVYNEQFF.

The CDR3 nucleotides read TGTGCCAGTAGTGGGCAAGCTAGCGTACTGTATGAGCAGTTCTTC. This encodes CASSGQASVLYEQFF. J is TRBJ2-1 and V is TRBV19; possibly TRBD2 for D (6 bases). The ends were cut back, 5 bases at V and 8 bases at J, with 19 bases in the middle. Germline CDR1 and CDR2: LNHDA and SQIVND (reference sequence). The CDR3 is made up of 15 amino acids. The variable domain in full, completed from reference TRBV19 and TRBJ2-1, reads DGGITQSPKYLFRKEGQNVTLSCEQNLNHDAMYWYRQDPGQGLRLIYYSQIVNDFQKGDIAEGYSVSREKKESFPLTVTSAQKNPTAFYLCASSGQASVLYEQFFGPGTRLTVL.

This chain's CDR3 is CASSLVPGLAGLTDTQYF. The DNA for the CDR3 is TGTGCCAGCAGCCTCGTCCCGGGACTAGCGGGTCTCACAGATACGCAGTATTTT. The V call is TRBV7-8, the J call TRBJ2-3, with 12 bases that match TRBD2. Germline trimming cut 5 bases from V and 2 bases from J; bases unmatched to any gene: 11. The CDR3 is 18 amino acids. In germline, CDR1 is SGHVS, CDR2 FQNEAQ.

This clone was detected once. CDR3: CASSLLDSSYEQYF. CDR3 bases: TGTGCCAGCAGCTTACTGGACAGCTCCTACGAGCAGTACTTC. V and J are TRBV7-9 and TRBJ2-7, with D possibly TRBD1 on 6 matching bases. Germline values: CDR1 SEHNR, CDR2 FQNEAQ (reference sequence). Trimming took off 2 bases at V and 0 bases at J, with 8 bases between the two ends. CDR3 length: 14 amino acids.

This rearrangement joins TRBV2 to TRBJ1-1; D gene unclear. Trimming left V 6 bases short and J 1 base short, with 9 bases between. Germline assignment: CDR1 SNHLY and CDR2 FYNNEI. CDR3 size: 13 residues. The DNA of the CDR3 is TGTGCCAGCAGCCGGAGCCCGAACACTGAAGCTTTCTTT. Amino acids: CASSRSPNTEAFF.

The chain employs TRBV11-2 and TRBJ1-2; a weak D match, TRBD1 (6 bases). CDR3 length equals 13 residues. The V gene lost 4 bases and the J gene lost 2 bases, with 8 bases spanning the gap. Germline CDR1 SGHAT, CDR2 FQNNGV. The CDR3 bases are TGTGCCAGCAGCTCGGACAGCAACTATGGCTACACCTTC. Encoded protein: CASSSDSNYGYTF. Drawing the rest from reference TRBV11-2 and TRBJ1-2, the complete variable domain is EAGVAQSPRYKIIEKRQSVAFWCNPISGHATLYWYQQILGQGPKLLIQFQNNGVVDDSQLPKDRFSAERLKGVDSTLKIQPAKLEDSAVYLCASSSDSNYGYTFGSGTRLTVV.

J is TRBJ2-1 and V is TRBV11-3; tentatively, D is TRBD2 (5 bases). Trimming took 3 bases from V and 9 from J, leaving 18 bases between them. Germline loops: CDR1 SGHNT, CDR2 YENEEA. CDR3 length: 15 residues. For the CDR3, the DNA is TGTGCCAGCAGCTTCAACCCGGGCCCTGAGGGTGAGCAGTTCTTC. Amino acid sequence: CASSFNPGPEGEQFF.

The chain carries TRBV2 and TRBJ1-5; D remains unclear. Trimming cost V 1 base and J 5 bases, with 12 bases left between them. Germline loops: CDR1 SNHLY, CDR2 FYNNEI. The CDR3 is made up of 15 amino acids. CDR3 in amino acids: CASSEGLDSDQPQHF. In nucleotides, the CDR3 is TGTGCCAGCAGTGAAGGGCTAGATAGTGATCAGCCCCAGCATTTT.

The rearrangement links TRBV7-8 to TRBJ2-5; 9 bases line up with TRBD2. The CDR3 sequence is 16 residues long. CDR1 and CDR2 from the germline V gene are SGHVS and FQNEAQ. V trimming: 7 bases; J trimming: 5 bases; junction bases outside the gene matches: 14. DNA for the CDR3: TGTGCCAGCAACCTAACCCCATTAGCGGGAGCCGAGACCCAGTACTTC. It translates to CASNLTPLAGAETQYF.

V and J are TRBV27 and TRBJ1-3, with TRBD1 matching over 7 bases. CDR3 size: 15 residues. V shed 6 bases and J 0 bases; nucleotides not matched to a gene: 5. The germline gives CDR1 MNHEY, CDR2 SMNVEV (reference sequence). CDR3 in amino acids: CASSPGQSSGNTIYF. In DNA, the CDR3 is TGTGCCAGCAGCCCGGGACAGAGCTCTGGAAACACCATATATTTT.

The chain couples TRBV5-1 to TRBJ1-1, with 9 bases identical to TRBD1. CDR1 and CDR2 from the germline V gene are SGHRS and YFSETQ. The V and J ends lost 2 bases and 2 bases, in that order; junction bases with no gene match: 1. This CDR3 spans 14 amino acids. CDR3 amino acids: CASSLQGANTEAFF. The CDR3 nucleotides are TGCGCCAGCAGCTTACAGGGGGCCAACACTGAAGCTTTCTTT.

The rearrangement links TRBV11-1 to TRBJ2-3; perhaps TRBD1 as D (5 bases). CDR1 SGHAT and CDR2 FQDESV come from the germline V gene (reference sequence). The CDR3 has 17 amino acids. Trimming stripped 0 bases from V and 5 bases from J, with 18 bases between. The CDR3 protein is CASSLALVSGWGDTQYF. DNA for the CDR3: TGTGCCAGCAGCTTAGCGCTGGTTTCAGGGTGGGGAGATACGCAGTATTTT.

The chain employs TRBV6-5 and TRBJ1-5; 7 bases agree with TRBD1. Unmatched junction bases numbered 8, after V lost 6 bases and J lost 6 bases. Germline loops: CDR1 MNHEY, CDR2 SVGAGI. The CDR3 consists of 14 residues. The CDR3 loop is CASRGTVGSQPQHF. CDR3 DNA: TGTGCCAGCAGAGGGACAGTCGGTAGTCAGCCCCAGCATTTT.